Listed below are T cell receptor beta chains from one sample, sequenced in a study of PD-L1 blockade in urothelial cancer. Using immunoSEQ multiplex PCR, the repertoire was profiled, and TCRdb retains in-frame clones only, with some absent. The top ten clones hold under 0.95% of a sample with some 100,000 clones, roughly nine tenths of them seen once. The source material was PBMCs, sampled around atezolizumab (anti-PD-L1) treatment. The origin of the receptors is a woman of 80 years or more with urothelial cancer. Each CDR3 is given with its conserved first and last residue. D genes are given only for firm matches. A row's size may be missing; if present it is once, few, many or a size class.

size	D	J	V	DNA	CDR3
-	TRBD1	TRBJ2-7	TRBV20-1	TGCAGTCCCGGGACAGCTTACGAGCAGTACTTC	CSPGTAYEQYF
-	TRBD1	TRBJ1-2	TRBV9	TGTGCCAGCTCTCAACAGGGGGCTAACTATGGCTACACCTTC	CASSQQGANYGYTF
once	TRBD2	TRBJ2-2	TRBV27	TGTGCCAGCAGGGTGTTAGCGGGTCGGGACACCGGGGAGCTGTTTTTT	CASRVLAGRDTGELFF
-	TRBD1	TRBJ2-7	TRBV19	TGTGCCAGTAGGCCGACAGGGGCGAGCTCCTACGAGCAGTACTTC	CASRPTGASSYEQYF
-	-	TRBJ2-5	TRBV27	TGTGCCAGCAGTCCTACGAATGAGGAGACCCAGTACTTC	CASSPTNEETQYF
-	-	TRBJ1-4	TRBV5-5	TGTGCCAGCAGCGTAGTTGCAGGGAACGGGGGTAATGAAAAACTGTTTTTT	CASSVVAGNGGNEKLFF
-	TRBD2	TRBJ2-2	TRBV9	TGTGCCAGCAGCGTACCCGTGGCGGGAGGGAACACCGGGGAGCTGTTTTTT	CASSVPVAGGNTGELFF
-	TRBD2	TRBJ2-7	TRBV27	TGTGCCAGCAGCAATACGAACTTAGCGGGAAGGTCCTACGAGCAGTACTTC	CASSNTNLAGRSYEQYF
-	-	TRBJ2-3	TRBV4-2	TGTGCCAGCAGCCAAGGGACAGCCGAAGATACGCAGTATTTT	CASSQGTAEDTQYF
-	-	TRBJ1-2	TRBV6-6	TGTGCCAGCAGTGGTGAGTCGCGGTCCTATGGCTACACCTTC	CASSGESRSYGYTF
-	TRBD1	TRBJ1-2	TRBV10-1	TGCGCCAGCAGTGGAGGGACAGACAACTATGGCTACACCTTC	CASSGGTDNYGYTF
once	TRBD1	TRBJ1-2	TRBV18	TGTGCCAGCTCACCCGGGACAGAGCCCAACTATGGCTACACCTTC	CASSPGTEPNYGYTF
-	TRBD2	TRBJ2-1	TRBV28	TGTGCCAGCAGTTTATCGGGACTAGGATTTGGAGAGCAGTTCTTC	CASSLSGLGFGEQFF
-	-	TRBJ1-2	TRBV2	TGTGCCAGCAGTGATATGGCTCAGGATGGCTACACCTTC	CASSDMAQDGYTF
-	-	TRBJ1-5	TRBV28	TGTGCCAGCACAGGGAATCTCAATCAGCCCCAGCATTTT	CASTGNLNQPQHF
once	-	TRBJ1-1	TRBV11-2	TGTGCCAGCAGCCCCGGAGGGTGGGGACGGCCGAACACTGAAGCTTTCTTT	CASSPGGWGRPNTEAFF
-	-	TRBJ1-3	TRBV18	TGTGCCAGCTCACCAAACTCGGGGTACTCTGGAAACACCATATATTTT	CASSPNSGYSGNTIYF
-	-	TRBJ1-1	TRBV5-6	TGTGCCAGCAGCGCCCTGACAGGCCAGCCGAACACTGAAGCTTTCTTT	CASSALTGQPNTEAFF
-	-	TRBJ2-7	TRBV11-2	TGTGCCAGCAGCCCGAGGGCGGGAACCTACGAGCAGTACTTC	CASSPRAGTYEQYF
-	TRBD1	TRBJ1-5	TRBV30	TGTGCCTACCGGACAGGGGAAAGTAGCAATCAGCCCCAGCATTTT	CAYRTGESSNQPQHF
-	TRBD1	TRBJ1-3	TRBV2	TGTGCCAGCAGGTCAGGGGGAGGTGGAAACACCATATATTTT	CASRSGGGGNTIYF
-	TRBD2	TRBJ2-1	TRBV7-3	TGTGCCAGCAGCTTAGGACTAGCGGGAGTATCATGGGACGACAATGAGCAGTTCTTC	CASSLGLAGVSWDDNEQFF
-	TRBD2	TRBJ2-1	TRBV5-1	TGCGCCAGCAGTTCGGGACTAGCGGGAGAAAGTGAGCAGTTCTTC	CASSSGLAGESEQFF
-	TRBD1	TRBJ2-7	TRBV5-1	TGCGCCAGCAGCCCGTCGGGACAGACCTACGAGCAGTACTTC	CASSPSGQTYEQYF
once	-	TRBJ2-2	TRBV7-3	TGTGCCAGCAGCTTACAAAGGGGCGGGGAGCTGTTTTTT	CASSLQRGGELFF
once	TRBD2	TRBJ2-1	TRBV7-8	TGTGCCAGCAGCCGCCCTTTAGGCGGGAGGCTCGAGGCCTACAATGAGCAGTTCTTC	CASSRPLGGRLEAYNEQFF
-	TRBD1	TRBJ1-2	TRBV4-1	TGCGCCAGCAGCCACCCGACAGGGGACTATGGCTACACCTTC	CASSHPTGDYGYTF
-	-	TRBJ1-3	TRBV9	TGTGCCAGCAGCGGCCTCGGGGCTGGAAACACCATATATTTT	CASSGLGAGNTIYF
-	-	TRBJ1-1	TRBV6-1	TGTGCCAGCATCCTCCAGGAGGCCACTGAAGCTTTCTTT	CASILQEATEAFF
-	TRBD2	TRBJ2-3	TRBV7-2	TGTGCCAGCAGCTTAGTGACGGGAGGGACAGATACGCAGTATTTT	CASSLVTGGTDTQYF
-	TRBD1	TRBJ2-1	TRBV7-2	TGTGCCAGCAGCCAGGACAGGCTGGGGGAGCAGTTCTTC	CASSQDRLGEQFF
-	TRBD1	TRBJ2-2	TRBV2	TGTGCCAGCACCGGGACAGAGAACACCGGGGAGCTGTTTTTT	CASTGTENTGELFF
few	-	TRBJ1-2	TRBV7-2	TGTGCCAGCAGGGAACAGCCAGGGCGAGTTTATGGCTACACCTTC	CASREQPGRVYGYTF
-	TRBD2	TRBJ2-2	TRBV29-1	TGCAGCGCCGGGACTAGCGGGGCGAACACCGGGGAGCTGTTTTTT	CSAGTSGANTGELFF
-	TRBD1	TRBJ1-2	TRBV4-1	TGCGCCAGCAGCCAAGACGGGACAGGGGGTCTGTATGGCTACACCTTC	CASSQDGTGGLYGYTF
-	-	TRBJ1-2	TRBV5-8	TGTGCCAGCAGCTTGGGAGTAGTGACACCGAAATATGGCTACACCTTC	CASSLGVVTPKYGYTF
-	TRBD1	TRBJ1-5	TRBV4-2	TGTGCCAGCAGCCGGGGGACAGGGTCCAATCAGCCCCAGCATTTT	CASSRGTGSNQPQHF
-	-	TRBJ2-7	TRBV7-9	TGTGCCAGCAGTCTCTATGCCGGGGACACCTACGAGCAGTACTTC	CASSLYAGDTYEQYF
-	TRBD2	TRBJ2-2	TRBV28	TGTGCCAGCAGCTCCACTAGCGGGAGGGCCAAAACCGGGGAGCTGTTTTTT	CASSSTSGRAKTGELFF
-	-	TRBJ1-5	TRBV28	TGTGCCAGCAGCCTTAGGGGCGTGTATCAGCCCCAGCATTTT	CASSLRGVYQPQHF
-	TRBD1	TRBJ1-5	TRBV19	TGTGCCAGTAGTGCCGAGGACAGGGGGCTGGGTAAGCCCCAGCATTTT	CASSAEDRGLGKPQHF
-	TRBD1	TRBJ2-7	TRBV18	TGTGCCAGCTCATTACTATCCGGGACAGGGCTTTACGAGCAGTACTTC	CASSLLSGTGLYEQYF
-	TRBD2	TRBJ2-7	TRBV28	TGTGCCAGCAGTCGCCAGCGGGGGGTCTACGAGCAGTACTTC	CASSRQRGVYEQYF
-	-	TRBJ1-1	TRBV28	TGTGCCAGCAGTTCCCTAAGACACCCGAACACTGAAGCTTTCTTT	CASSSLRHPNTEAFF
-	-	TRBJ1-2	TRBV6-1	TGTGCCAGCAGTGAAGGTCGAGCCTATGGCTACACCTTC	CASSEGRAYGYTF
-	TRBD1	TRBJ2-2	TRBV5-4	TGTGCCAGCAGCTTGTGGGGACAGGGGCACACCGGGGAGCTGTTTTTT	CASSLWGQGHTGELFF
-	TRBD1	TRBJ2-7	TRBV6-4	TGTGCCAGCAGTACGCAACCGGGACAGCCCTACGAGCAGTACTTC	CASSTQPGQPYEQYF
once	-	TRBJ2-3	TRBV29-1	TGCAGCGCGATCGACAGATCTAGCACAGATACGCAGTATTTT	CSAIDRSSTDTQYF
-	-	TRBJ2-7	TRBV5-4	TGTGCCAGCAGCCGTCCGGGACTGAACTCCTACGAGCAGTACTTC	CASSRPGLNSYEQYF
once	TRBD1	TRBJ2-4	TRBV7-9	TGTGCCAGCAGCCCGGGACAGGGATTATACATTCAGTACTTC	CASSPGQGLYIQYF
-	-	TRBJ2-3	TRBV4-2	TGTGCCAGCAGCCAGGAGTGGTCGACTAGACCGACAGATACGCAGTATTTT	CASSQEWSTRPTDTQYF
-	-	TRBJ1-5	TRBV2	TGTGCCAGCAGTGAAGGACAGAGCAATCAGCCCCAGCATTTT	CASSEGQSNQPQHF
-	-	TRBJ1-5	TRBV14	TGTGCCAGCAGTCAAACAGGGATCAATCAGCCCCAGCATTTT	CASSQTGINQPQHF
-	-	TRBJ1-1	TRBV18	TGTGCCAGCTCACCCGATAGAGGACAGCACACTGAAGCTTTCTTT	CASSPDRGQHTEAFF
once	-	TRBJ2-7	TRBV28	TGTGCCAGCAATTCCGGGACATTTTCCTACGAGCAGTACTTC	CASNSGTFSYEQYF
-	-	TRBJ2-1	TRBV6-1	TGTGCCAGCAGTGAAGGAGTTAGCGGCCACGGGTTCTTC	CASSEGVSGHGFF
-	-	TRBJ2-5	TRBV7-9	TGTGCCAGCAGCATGAGACAGACACAAGAGACCCAGTACTTC	CASSMRQTQETQYF
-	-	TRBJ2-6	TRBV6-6	TGTGCCAGTCGGGACAACACCGACTCTGGGGCCAACGTCCTGACTTTC	CASRDNTDSGANVLTF
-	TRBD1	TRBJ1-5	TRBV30	TGTGCCTGGAGCCGTAGGACAGGGATGGATCAGCCCCAGCATTTT	CAWSRRTGMDQPQHF